This TCR beta chain was identified during a study of blood T cell repertoires in COVID-19. Study-level background: Acute and convalescent COVID-19 specimens originated in the United States, Italy and Spain. PBMCs, B-cell-depleted T cells, or T cells provided the cDNA or gDNA that made up the material.

The V end lost 3 bases, the J end lost 3 bases, and 16 bases lay between the germline ends. Germline loops: CDR1 SGDLS, CDR2 YYNGEE. The CDR3 length is 17 residues. Per the original data handling: Reference gene primer amplification yielded estimated nucleated cell counts. Assay: immunoSEQ multiplex PCR; the TCRdb copy retains only in-frame clones and omits some. That table supplies the V and J calls and clone size; D and trimming were determined from the DNA. Here the sample spans 120,000 to 150,000 clones, almost 90% being singletons. This TCR was sampled from a human donor in a cohort sampled during active COVID-19. The sample consisted of peripheral blood. The chain links TRBV9 to TRBJ2-6; the D gene is possibly TRBD1 (6 bases). CDR3 sequence reads: CASSGDHRAVGANVLTF. Written as DNA, the CDR3 is TGTGCCAGCAGCGGCGACCACAGGGCTGTTGGGGCCAACGTCCTGACTTTC.